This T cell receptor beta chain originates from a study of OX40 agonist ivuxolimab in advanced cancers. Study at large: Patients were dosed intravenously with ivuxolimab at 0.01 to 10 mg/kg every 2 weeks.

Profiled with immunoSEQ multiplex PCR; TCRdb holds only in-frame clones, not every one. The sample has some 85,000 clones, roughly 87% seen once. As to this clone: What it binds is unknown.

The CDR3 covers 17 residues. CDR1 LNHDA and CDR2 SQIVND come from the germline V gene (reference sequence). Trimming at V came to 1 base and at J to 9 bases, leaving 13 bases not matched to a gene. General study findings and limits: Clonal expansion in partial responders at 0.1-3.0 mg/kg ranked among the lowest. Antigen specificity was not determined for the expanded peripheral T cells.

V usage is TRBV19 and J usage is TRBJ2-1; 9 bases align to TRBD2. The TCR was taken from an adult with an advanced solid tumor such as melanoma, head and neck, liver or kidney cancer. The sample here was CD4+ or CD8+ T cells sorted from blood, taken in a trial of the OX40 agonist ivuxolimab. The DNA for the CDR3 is TGTGCCAGTAGTATAGGTCGGTCTAGCGGGGCGGGCTGTGAGCAGTTCTTC. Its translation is CASSIGRSSGAGCEQFF.